A single sample gave rise to the 22 T cell receptor beta chains below, sequenced in a study of blood T cell repertoires in COVID-19. Measured with immunoSEQ multiplex PCR; TCRdb has only the in-frame clones, and not every one. The sample shows under 350,000 clones, 75% to 90% of them seen only once. The sample taken for sequencing was peripheral blood. These receptors came from a man in his forties with acute or convalescent COVID-19.

The J gene is TRBJ1-6, the V gene TRBV10-2; tentative D call: TRBD1 (6 bases). In germline, CDR1 is WSHSY, CDR2 SAAADI. Trimming cost V 5 bases and J 11 bases, with 16 bases left between them. The CDR3 covers 14 residues. CDR3 region: CASSYRVGEPPLHF. DNA for the CDR3: TGCGCCAGCAGTTACAGGGTAGGGGAACCACCCCTCCACTTT.

The V and J genes are TRBV5-6 and TRBJ1-2; 7 bases agree with TRBD1. V shed 3 bases and J 8 bases; nucleotides not matched to a gene: 10. From germline, CDR1 is SGHDT and CDR2 YYEEEE. CDR3 length: 14 residues. The CDR3 coding sequence is TGTGCCAGCAGCTCCCTTTTGAACAGGGGAGGCTACACCTTC. It yields the protein CASSSLLNRGGYTF.

The sample holds one count of this clone. This chain links TRBV5-6 with TRBJ1-6; a possible D gene is TRBD1 (5 bases). The CDR3 has 15 residues. CDR1 and CDR2 from the germline V gene are SGHDT and YYEEEE. Deletions cut 6 bases from V and 5 bases from J, with 15 bases between. CDR3: CASNGLGRDNSPLHF. The CDR3 nucleotides read TGTGCCAGCAATGGGTTGGGCAGGGATAATTCACCCCTCCACTTT.

V is TRBV6-5 and J is TRBJ1-3; 7 bases agree with TRBD1. The trim removed 4 bases at V and 4 bases at J, leaving 4 bases unmatched. This CDR3 comprises 14 residues. CDR1 MNHEY and CDR2 SVGAGI come from the germline V gene. CDR3: CASSLQGSGNTIYF. The DNA of the CDR3 is TGTGCCAGCAGTTTACAGGGGTCGGGAAACACCATATATTTT.

The V call is TRBV6-5, the J call TRBJ1-5, with D perhaps matching TRBD1 (5 bases). Trimming cost V 5 bases and J 2 bases, with 13 bases left between them. CDR1 is MNHEY and CDR2 is SVGAGI in the germline V gene. CDR3 length: 15 amino acids. The chain's CDR3 is CASSINWGGNQPQHF. The CDR3 DNA reads TGTGCCAGCAGTATAAACTGGGGGGGCAATCAGCCCCAGCATTTT.

The V call is TRBV2, the J call TRBJ2-7, with TRBD1 as a possible D gene (5 bases). With 8 bases removed from V and 5 bases from J, the gap between germline ends came to 10 bases. Per the germline V gene, CDR1 is SNHLY and CDR2 is FYNNEI. This CDR3 region has 11 residues. CDR3 region: CASAPGNEQYF. The CDR3 DNA follows: TGTGCCAGCGCCCCAGGGAACGAGCAGTACTTC.

This chain uses TRBV7-2 with TRBJ1-5; the D gene is possibly TRBD1 (5 bases). The CDR3 spans 14 residues. The V end was cut by 3 bases, the J end by 7 bases, with 13 bases between. CDR1 SGHTA and CDR2 FQGNSA come from the germline V gene. CDR3: CASSFGRASQPQHF. CDR3 nucleotide sequence: TGTGCCAGCAGCTTCGGCAGGGCCAGCCAGCCCCAGCATTTT.

The V and J genes are TRBV2 and TRBJ1-1; D possibly corresponds to TRBD1 (6 bases). Germline values: CDR1 SNHLY, CDR2 FYNNEI. CDR3 length: 13 residues. Trimming took 11 bases from V and 4 from J, leaving 17 bases between them. The CDR3 here is CALRGTRGTEAFF. The CDR3 nucleotides are TGTGCCCTGAGGGGGACCCGTGGCACTGAAGCTTTCTTT.

The chain is built from TRBV7-2 and TRBJ2-7; D is undetermined. V lost 3 bases and J lost 2, with 5 bases in between. Germline V gives CDR1 SGHTA, CDR2 FQGNSA. This CDR3 region has 12 residues. CDR3 loop: CASSFDTYEQYF. The CDR3 DNA is TGTGCCAGCAGCTTTGACACCTACGAGCAGTACTTC.

Regarding this clone: Other DNA sequences from this sample encode an identical CDR3 as well. The J gene is TRBJ1-1, the V gene TRBV6-5, with 9 bases identical to TRBD1. CDR1 is MNHEY and CDR2 is SVGAGI in the germline V gene. CDR3 length: 13 residues. Trimming cost V 7 bases and J 3 bases; bases outside gene matches: 3. The CDR3 DNA follows: TGTGCCAGCACCAGACAGGGGGACACTGAAGCTTTCTTT. Its translation is CASTRQGDTEAFF.

The chain employs TRBV12-3 or TRBV12-4 and TRBJ2-7; D is possibly TRBD1 (6 bases). V dropped 4 bases and J dropped 5 bases, with 9 bases sitting between them. The CDR3 totals 12 residues. CDR3 nucleotide sequence: TGTGCCAGCAGTTCACAGGGCAACGAGCAGTACTTC. This translates into CASSSQGNEQYF.

CDR3 amino acids: CAFRDRAYEQYF. The CDR3 DNA sequence: TGTGCCTTCCGGGACAGGGCCTACGAGCAGTACTTC. This chain connects TRBV2 to TRBJ2-7; 9 positions match TRBD1. Trimming cost V 11 bases and J 2 bases; bases outside gene matches: 4. From germline, CDR1 is SNHLY and CDR2 FYNNEI. CDR3 size: 12 residues.

A note on this clone: The same CDR3 also results from other DNA sequences found in this sample. This chain uses TRBV11-2 with TRBJ1-5, with 7 nucleotides matching TRBD1. The V segment lost 5 bases and the J segment 5 bases; nucleotides outside the gene matches: 6. This CDR3 comprises 14 residues. In germline, CDR1 is SGHAT, CDR2 FQNNGV. CDR3 protein: CASSLGQGDQPQHF. In nucleotides, the CDR3 is TGTGCCAGCAGCCTGGGCCAGGGGGATCAGCCCCAGCATTTT.

The chain employs TRBV25-1 and TRBJ1-3, with D hard to call. The CDR3 contains 14 residues. The germline V and J ends were trimmed by 8 bases and 0 bases, with 11 bases remaining between them. Germline lookup yields CDR1 MGHDK and CDR2 SYGVNS. The chain's CDR3 is CASSSAGSGNTIYF. The CDR3 DNA follows: TGTGCCAGCTCCTCCGCGGGCTCTGGAAACACCATATATTTT.

The V and J genes are TRBV7-9 and TRBJ2-1; a weak D match, TRBD1 (5 bases). V was trimmed by 2 bases and J by 10 bases, leaving 12 bases between them. Looked up from germline, CDR1 is SEHNR and CDR2 is FQNEAQ (reference sequence). The CDR3 length is 13 residues. The CDR3 protein is CASSLPTGPEQFF. In DNA, the CDR3 is TGTGCCAGCAGCTTACCTACAGGACCCGAGCAGTTCTTC.

This chain connects TRBV7-2 to TRBJ1-2, with D possibly TRBD1 on 6 matching bases. The ends were cut back, 1 base at V and 5 bases at J, with 8 bases in the middle. Germline CDR1 reads SGHTA; CDR2 reads FQGNSA. This CDR3 comprises 13 residues. The CDR3: CASSLGQGYGYTF. The CDR3 DNA sequence: TGTGCCAGCAGCTTAGGGCAGGGGTATGGCTACACCTTC.

This chain joins TRBV7-9 and TRBJ1-1; a weak D match, TRBD1 (6 bases). The CDR3 loop spans 18 amino acids. Germline assignment: CDR1 SEHNR and CDR2 FQNEAQ (reference sequence). V lost 7 bases and J lost 0, with 24 bases in between. The CDR3 coding sequence is TGTGCCAGCACACCGCCAACAGGGCTGGGAACCATGAACACTGAAGCTTTCTTT. This codes for CASTPPTGLGTMNTEAFF. The whole variable domain, remainder taken from reference TRBV7-9 and TRBJ1-1, is DTGVSQNPRHKITKRGQNVTFRCDPISEHNRLYWYRQTLGQGPEFLTYFQNEAQLEKSRLLSDRFSAERPKGSFSTLEIQRTEQGDSAMYLCASTPPTGLGTMNTEAFFGQGTRLTVV.

The chain is built from TRBV27 and TRBJ1-2, with D possibly being TRBD1 (6 bases). The CDR3 runs 13 residues. Germline V gene sequence: CDR1 MNHEY, CDR2 SMNVEV (reference sequence). Trimming removed 5 bases at V and 7 bases at J, with 14 bases between. The CDR3 loop reads CASSPDRYRGYTF. Here the CDR3 DNA reads TGTGCCAGCAGTCCTGACAGGTATCGTGGCTACACCTTC.

This clone has more than one count but fewer than ten. The chain carries TRBV5-1 and TRBJ2-2, with D unclear. Germline values: CDR1 SGHRS, CDR2 YFSETQ. The CDR3 sequence is 14 residues long. Trimming cost V 0 bases and J 6 bases, with 9 bases left between them. As DNA, the CDR3 is TGCGCCAGCAGCTTGGGTAGAGTGGCCGGGGAGCTGTTTTTT. Translating it yields CASSLGRVAGELFF.

This clone has just a few counts. This sequence joins TRBV24-1 and TRBJ1-2; D unresolved. The CDR3 spans 12 residues. V lost 2 bases and J lost 9, with 9 bases in between. Germline V lookup: CDR1 KGHDR, CDR2 SFDVKD. In nucleotides, the CDR3 is TGTGCCACCAGTGATTACGGTGAACGCTACACCTTC. Translating it yields CATSDYGERYTF.

CDR3 amino acids: CASSEDPGQIYEQYF. CDR3 in DNA: TGTGCCAGCAGTGAAGACCCGGGACAGATCTACGAGCAGTACTTC. The chain joins TRBV6-1 to TRBJ2-7; 7 bases fit TRBD1. CDR1 and CDR2 from the germline V gene are MNHNS and SASEGT. V shed 1 base, J shed 3 bases, and the junction held 6 bases outside the gene matches. There are 15 residues in the CDR3.

This chain joins TRBV9 and TRBJ1-1; tentative D call: TRBD1 (6 bases). The CDR3 is 14 amino acids. V shed 4 bases and J shed 11 bases, with 21 bases lying between them. CDR1 SGDLS and CDR2 YYNGEE come from the germline V gene. DNA of the CDR3: TGTGCCAGCAGCTATACCTCTCGGGGGGGGCACGCTTTCTTT. Translated, it gives CASSYTSRGGHAFF. The full variable domain, with the rest looked up from reference TRBV9 and TRBJ1-1, is DSGVTQTPKHLITATGQRVTLRCSPRSGDLSVYWYQQSLDQGLQFLIQYYNGEERAKGNILERFSAQQFPDLHSELNLSSLELGDSALYFCASSYTSRGGHAFFGQGTRLTVV.